The clone carrying this T cell receptor beta chain was observed many times. The sample's time point: patch test 3, about 24 weeks after DPC sensitization. Treatment described: therapeutic diphenylcyclopropenone sensitization with weekly scalp DPC. TCRdb re-analysed the RACE reads in MiXCR, keeping a single row per CDR3 protein. The sample lists under 130,000 distinct CDR3 sequences, less than 40% seen once, with approximately 3% in the top ten. Germline CDR1 is MDHEN and CDR2 is SYDVKM. Trimming shortened V by 4 bases and J by 8 bases, and 11 bases separated the two germline ends. This CDR3 is built from 13 residues. This record belongs to a study of human T cells and chemical hapten exposure.

This clonotype was obtained from a man aged 40-49 years with alopecia areata. Some clones in this sample may be carry-over from other donors' samples. The sample here was whole blood, taken in connection with sensitization to the hapten diphenylcyclopropenone (DPC). The chain is built from TRBV28 and TRBJ1-4, with D perhaps TRBD1 (6 bases). The CDR3, as DNA: TGTGCCAGCAGTTGGGGGCGGGAAGAAAAACTGTTTTTT. Translating gives CASSWGREEKLFF.